This T cell receptor (beta chain) was captured by sequencing in a study of T cells in Graves' hyperthyroidism and ophthalmopathy. Study observations and caveats: Ophthalmopathy was model-predicted a median approximately 6.9 months pre-onset.

Duration under 3 months, a NOSPECS grade of at least 4, and a Clinical Activity Score of at least 3 characterized the ophthalmopathy patients. Patients were excluded because of uncontrolled infection, other autoimmune disease, pregnancy or lactation. Diagnoses were established using clinical symptoms, serum thyroxine and TRAb, thyroid ultrasound and orbital computed tomography. This clonotype appeared a few times. Its antigen remains unidentified. Authors of the study amplified TCR beta CDR3 regions from RNA transcripts. The study used the HTBI primer set for a first-round RT-PCR of the TCR CDR3. TCRdb ran MiXCR on the multiplex PCR reads and lists one entry per CDR3 protein. The table lists fewer than 650,000 distinct CDR3 sequences, about 15% of them singletons. This CDR3 has 19 residues. Germline CDR1 reads SGHDN; CDR2 reads FVKESK. Trimming took 2 bases from V and 0 from J, leaving 20 bases between them.

Sequencing was carried out using blood. This receptor was taken from a woman in her forties with Graves' ophthalmopathy. V and J are TRBV14 and TRBJ1-3, with a tentative D call TRBD1 (5 bases). CDR3 in amino acids: CASSQRGGGPQLSGNTIYF. The DNA for the CDR3 is TGTGCCAGCAGCCAACGCGGCGGGGGACCGCAACTCTCTGGAAACACCATATATTTT.